One and the same sample provided the 18 T cell receptor beta chains below, sequenced in a study of blood T cell repertoires in COVID-19. Libraries were prepared by immunoSEQ multiplex PCR; TCRdb keeps only in-frame clonotypes and omits some of them. The sample has around 200,000 clones; more than 75% are singletons. Sequences were obtained from peripheral blood. All receptors come from a man aged 50 to 60 with acute or convalescent COVID-19.

On this clone itself: The junction and the germline gene differ at one end; a read error may be behind it. V usage is TRBV7-2 and J usage is TRBJ2-5; TRBD2 aligns across 7 bases. The germline CDR1 and CDR2 sequences are SGHTA and FQGNSA. The CDR3 totals 15 residues. CDR3 coding DNA: TGTGCCAGCAGCTCCCAGTTGGCTAGCGGTCCTAGAGTGAACTTC. It codes for CASSSQLASGPRVNF. The variable domain in full, completed from reference TRBV7-2 and TRBJ2-5, reads GAGVSQSPSNKVTEKGKDVELRCDPISGHTALYWYRQSLGQGLEFLIYFQGNSAPDKSGLPSDRFSAERTGGSVSTLTIQRTQQEDSAVYLCASSSQLASGPRVNFGPGTRLLVL.

A note on this clone: Other DNA sequences of this sample code for an identical CDR3. This sequence joins TRBV5-1 and TRBJ1-1; 8 bases fit TRBD1. CDR1 is SGHRS, CDR2 YFSETQ, per germline. This CDR3 region has 14 residues. V trimming: 4 bases; J trimming: 1 base; junction bases outside the gene matches: 3. CDR3 sequence reads: CASSTGQGNTEAFF. CDR3 sequence (DNA): TGCGCCAGCAGCACAGGACAGGGGAACACTGAAGCTTTCTTT.

The V call is TRBV18, the J call TRBJ1-6; TRBD1 aligns across 8 bases. Germline V lookup: CDR1 KGHSH, CDR2 LQKENI. V lost 0 bases to trimming and J lost 8 bases; unmatched junction nucleotides: 3. CDR3 size: 15 residues. The DNA for the CDR3 is TGTGCCAGCTCACCACCCCAGGGGGCCGATTCACCCCTCCACTTT. Its protein is CASSPPQGADSPLHF.

Points on this clone: The same CDR3 can be traced to other DNA sequences in this sample. The chain's CDR3 is CASSLARYNEQFF. The CDR3 DNA reads TGCGCCAGCAGCTTGGCTCGGTACAATGAGCAGTTCTTC. The rearrangement links TRBV5-1 to TRBJ2-1; D call uncertain. The germline V and J ends were trimmed by 0 bases and 4 bases, with 5 bases remaining between them. Germline assignment: CDR1 SGHRS and CDR2 YFSETQ. The CDR3 is 13 residues long.

This clone occurred many times. V gene TRBV2 combines with J gene TRBJ2-5; a weak D match, TRBD2 (6 bases). Trimming took 4 bases from V and 3 from J, leaving 15 bases between them. CDR3 length: 15 amino acids. CDR1 is SNHLY, CDR2 FYNNEI, per germline. The CDR3 coding sequence is TGTGCCAGCAGTGTCCCGCCGGTAGCGGAAGAGACCCAGTACTTC. It translates to CASSVPPVAEETQYF.

This clone was seen just once. V and J are TRBV7-2 and TRBJ2-7, with 8 bases lining up with TRBD2. This CDR3 spans 15 amino acids. V lost 1 base, J lost 2 bases, and 4 bases stayed unmatched. Germline loops: CDR1 SGHTA, CDR2 FQGNSA. CDR3 coding DNA: TGTGCCAGCAGCTTAGAGGATAGCGGGGCCTACGAGCAGTACTTC. It specifies CASSLEDSGAYEQYF.

The chain recombines TRBV13 with TRBJ1-1, with 8 bases lining up with TRBD1. Germline trimming cut 5 bases from V and 6 bases from J; bases unmatched to any gene: 11. The CDR3 has 15 residues. The germline gives CDR1 PRHDT, CDR2 FYEKMQ (reference sequence). The CDR3 DNA follows: TGTGCCAGCAGCCCTTACGGACAGGGAATCGCTGAAGCTTTCTTT. Amino acid sequence: CASSPYGQGIAEAFF.

The chain carries TRBV7-6 and TRBJ2-3; 8 nucleotides align to TRBD2. CDR1 and CDR2 from the germline V gene are SGHVS and FNYEAQ. With V trimmed by 0 bases and J by 0 bases, 5 bases remained unmatched. CDR3 length equals 17 residues. The CDR3 is CASSLAGRGVSTDTQYF. The CDR3 region has the DNA TGTGCCAGCAGCTTAGCCGGGAGGGGGGTTAGCACAGATACGCAGTATTTT.

V and J are TRBV25-1 and TRBJ2-3, with D unresolved. The CDR3 extends over 15 amino acids. Germline CDR1 MGHDK, CDR2 SYGVNS. V dropped 6 bases and J dropped 1 base, with 14 bases sitting between them. The CDR3 bases are TGTGCCAGCAGGGGTCGAGGAATTGGCACAGATACGCAGTATTTT. Translation gives CASRGRGIGTDTQYF.

The genes are TRBV18 and TRBJ2-2; 8 nucleotides line up with TRBD1. This CDR3 contains 14 residues. J lost 4 bases, V lost 6 bases, and 4 bases had no gene match. Germline V gives CDR1 KGHSH, CDR2 LQKENI. DNA of the CDR3: TGTGCCAGCTCCCCGGACAGGGTCACCGGGGAGCTGTTTTTT. Its translation is CASSPDRVTGELFF.

The chain links TRBV4-1 to TRBJ2-7; D may be TRBD1 (8 bases). The CDR3 is made up of 18 amino acids. Between the trimmed V and J ends, which lost 0 bases and 1 base, there was a span of 19 bases. Germline values: CDR1 MGHRA, CDR2 YSYEKL. The CDR3 loop reads CASSQDRDRTRPSYEQYF. CDR3 bases: TGCGCCAGCAGCCAAGACAGGGACAGGACTAGGCCTTCCTACGAGCAGTACTTC.

The rearrangement links TRBV3-1 (or the pseudogene TRBV3-2) to TRBJ1-2, with D unclear. CDR3 size: 13 residues. CDR1 is LGHDT, CDR2 YNNKEL, per germline (reference sequence). V lost 2 bases, J lost 1 base, and 5 bases lay in between. CDR3 region: CASSQNSNYGYTF. CDR3 sequence (DNA): TGTGCCAGCAGCCAAAACAGTAACTATGGCTACACCTTC.

This chain uses TRBV5-4 with TRBJ1-3, with TRBD1 identical over 12 bases. Germline V gene sequence: CDR1 SGHNT, CDR2 YYREEE (reference sequence). The trim removed 0 bases at V and 2 bases at J, leaving 3 bases unmatched. This CDR3 spans 17 amino acids. CDR3 sequence (DNA): TGTGCCAGCAGCTTGGGGGGACAGGGGGCACCTGGAAACACCATATATTTT. Its protein is CASSLGGQGAPGNTIYF.

This sequence joins TRBV4-1 and TRBJ1-1; D is unclear. Looked up from germline, CDR1 is MGHRA and CDR2 is YSYEKL. Trimming took 1 base from V and 11 from J, leaving 17 bases between them. The CDR3 covers 14 residues. The CDR3 DNA follows: TGCGCCAGCAGCCAAGGAGGTGGTTCCGAACGGGCTTTCTTT. Residues: CASSQGGGSERAFF.

V is TRBV7-7 and J is TRBJ2-2; maybe TRBD1 (5 bases). The CDR3 runs 16 residues. Germline V lookup: CDR1 SSHAT, CDR2 FNYEAQ (reference sequence). V was pared by 0 bases and J by 4 bases, with 12 bases between. The CDR3 reads CASSLARDSSTGELFF. The CDR3 coding sequence is TGTGCCAGCAGCTTAGCTAGAGACAGCTCCACCGGGGAGCTGTTTTTT. Supplemented by reference TRBV7-7 and TRBJ2-2, the full variable domain reads GAGVSQSPRYKVTKRGQDVTLRCDPISSHATLYWYQQALGQGPEFLTYFNYEAQPDKSGLPSDRFSAERPEGSISTLTIQRTEQRDSAMYRCASSLARDSSTGELFFGEGSRLTVL.

The chain combines TRBV7-2 with TRBJ2-1; D might be TRBD2 (6 bases). CDR1 and CDR2 from the germline V gene are SGHTA and FQGNSA. The CDR3 has 16 residues. Trimming took off 5 bases at V and 7 bases at J, with 21 bases between the two ends. The CDR3 DNA is TGTGCCAGCAGCCCCCTGGGAGGATTTAGGGGAAATGAGCAGTTCTTC. Amino acids: CASSPLGGFRGNEQFF.

The chain employs TRBV11-2 and TRBJ2-7; D uncertain. V was shortened by 5 bases and J by 5 bases, with 22 bases between the two germline ends. The CDR3 totals 16 residues. Germline CDR1 SGHAT, CDR2 FQNNGV. Here the CDR3 reads CASSLRLVASSDEQYF. The CDR3 DNA follows: TGTGCCAGCAGCCTCCGTTTGGTAGCCAGTTCCGACGAGCAGTACTTC.

The CDR3 DNA is TGCGCCAGCAGCCAGAATACGGGGTGGGACGAGCAGTACTTC. It yields the protein CASSQNTGWDEQYF. V is TRBV4-1 and J is TRBJ2-7, with a possible D match to TRBD2 (5 bases). Trimming removed 3 bases from V and 5 bases from J, with 14 bases in between. CDR1 MGHRA and CDR2 YSYEKL come from the germline V gene. The CDR3 runs to 14 residues.